This T cell receptor (beta chain) was obtained from a study of T-cell memory formation after mild COVID-19. Study-wide background: TCR clustering was largely donor specific.

This CDR3 comprises 14 residues. Trimming took off 5 bases at V and 3 bases at J, with 16 bases between the two ends. The germline CDR1 and CDR2 sequences are DFQATT and SNEGSKA (reference sequence). The 5'RACE method, run with constant-segment primers, produced TCR alpha and TCR beta cDNA libraries (carrying sample barcodes and UMIs). In TCRdb, the 5' RACE reads were re-called with MiXCR into one record per CDR3 protein. The sample has about 110,000 distinct CDR3 sequences, 18% seen once. The rearrangement uses TRBV20-1 and TRBJ1-2; TRBD1 is a possible D gene (6 bases). The specimen sequenced was PBMCs or a T cell subset sorted from them (not recorded which). This receptor was identified in a young man who had mild COVID-19 (a few samples of this study predate the infection). Cell type and time point are not known. The CDR3 nucleotides are TGCAGTGCTTCCGGGACACCGGGGGACTATGGCTACACCTTC. Translated, it gives CSASGTPGDYGYTF.